The rows below give T cell receptor beta chains drawn from one sample of a study of lymphopenia after photon versus proton radiotherapy. Profiled with immunoSEQ multiplex PCR; TCRdb holds only in-frame clones, not every one. This sample has 150,000 to 200,000 clones, with less than 90% found just once. The sample consisted of peripheral blood, taken from a patient treated with photon-based radiotherapy. Receptors originate from a man aged 45-60 years with gastric cancer. Each CDR3 is given with its conserved first and last residue. Each record gives: V gene, D gene, clone size, J gene, CDR3 DNA, CDR3 protein. D genes are given only for firm matches. The size field is filled for only some rows; it gives once, few, many or a size class.

>TRBV7-2|.|.|TRBJ2-3
TGTGCCAGCAGCTTAGAGATATGGGGGAGGCAGTATTTT
CASSLEIWGRQYF
>TRBV29-1|TRBD1|.|TRBJ1-2
TGCAGCGTTGCCGGGACAGGGCAAGGGGTCAACTATGGCTACACCTTC
CSVAGTGQGVNYGYTF
>TRBV6-6|.|.|TRBJ2-7
TGTGCCACCGCCGCGAAAGACAGGTCCCATTTCTACGAGCAGTACTTC
CATAAKDRSHFYEQYF
>TRBV4-1|TRBD2|.|TRBJ2-2
TGCGCCAGCAGCCAAGACCTAGCGGGAGATACCGGGGAGCTGTTTTTT
CASSQDLAGDTGELFF
>TRBV29-1|TRBD1|.|TRBJ1-5
TGCAGCGTGTATCCGGGACAGGTATCCCAGCCCCAGCATTTT
CSVYPGQVSQPQHF
>TRBV6-4|.|.|TRBJ1-1
TGTGCCAGCAAGGTTTCTTGGCTAATGAACACTGAAGCTTTCTTT
CASKVSWLMNTEAFF
>TRBV18|.|.|TRBJ2-7
TGTGCCAGCTCACCGACCGGGCAGGGGAACTACGAGCAGTACTTC
CASSPTGQGNYEQYF
>TRBV6-5|TRBD1|.|TRBJ1-5
TGTGCCAGCAGTTCCCGACAGGGAGGCCAGCCCCAGCATTTT
CASSSRQGGQPQHF
>TRBV5-4|TRBD2|.|TRBJ2-3
TGTGCCAGCAGCGGGGAGACTAGCGGGAGGGCAGATACGCAGTATTTT
CASSGETSGRADTQYF
>TRBV7-3|.|.|TRBJ2-3
TGTGCCAGCAGCTTAAGCCCAGGGGTGGCAGATACGCAGTATTTT
CASSLSPGVADTQYF
>TRBV9|TRBD2|.|TRBJ2-1
TGTGCCAGCAGCGTAGGCGTTAGCGGGAGGGACAATGAGCAGTTCTTC
CASSVGVSGRDNEQFF
>TRBV4-1|TRBD1|.|TRBJ1-1
TGCGCCAGCAGCCAAAGGACAGGGGAGCTCGGAGCCACTGAAGCTTTCTTT
CASSQRTGELGATEAFF
>TRBV11-2|.|.|TRBJ2-5
TGTGCCAGCAGCTCGGACGGGAGTAGGGGAGAGACCCAGTACTTC
CASSSDGSRGETQYF
>TRBV6-1|TRBD1|.|TRBJ1-5
TGTGCCAGCAGCGGGACAGGCTATAGCAATCAGCCCCAGCATTTT
CASSGTGYSNQPQHF
>TRBV10-3|.|.|TRBJ2-1
TGTGCCATCAGGAGCGGCTCCTACAATGAGCAGTTCTTC
CAIRSGSYNEQFF
>TRBV18|TRBD2|.|TRBJ2-5
TGTGCCAGCTCACAATGGACTAGCGGGAGCCAGGAGACCCAGTACTTC
CASSQWTSGSQETQYF
>TRBV18|TRBD2|.|TRBJ2-3
TGTGCCAGCTCACCGACTAGCGGGGCTAGCACAGATACGCAGTATTTT
CASSPTSGASTDTQYF
>TRBV7-9|.|few|TRBJ1-3
TGTGCCAGCAGCTTAAACGGAAACACCATATATTTT
CASSLNGNTIYF
>TRBV18|.|.|TRBJ2-3
TGTGCCAGCTCACCACTCGGTGCGGGAAGCACAGATACGCAGTATTTT
CASSPLGAGSTDTQYF
>TRBV18|.|.|TRBJ1-5
TGTGCCAGCTCTCCCGACAGCATTCAGCCCCAGCATTTT
CASSPDSIQPQHF
>TRBV6-5|.|.|TRBJ1-4
TGTGCCAGCAGCCCCCGGGACGGAGGGATAGAAAAACTGTTTTTT
CASSPRDGGIEKLFF
>TRBV7-2|.|.|TRBJ2-1
TGTGCCAGCAGCTACGGGCCCCAGAGCAATGAGCAGTTCTTC
CASSYGPQSNEQFF
>TRBV5-1|TRBD1|few|TRBJ1-1
TGCGCCAGCAGCTCTGGACAGGGGGCCACTGAAGCTTTCTTT
CASSSGQGATEAFF
>TRBV15|TRBD1|.|TRBJ1-4
TGTGCCACCAGCAGAGACCTGGGACAGGGACTTGCAACTAATGAAAAACTGTTTTTT
CATSRDLGQGLATNEKLFF
>TRBV2|.|.|TRBJ2-7
TGTGCCAGCAGTCAACAGGGTTACGAGCAGTACTTC
CASSQQGYEQYF
>TRBV30|.|.|TRBJ1-1
TGTGCCTGGAGTGGCGGGACAAAAGGGACTGAAGCTTTCTTT
CAWSGGTKGTEAFF
>TRBV5-1|TRBD2|.|TRBJ2-1
TGCGCCAGCAGCTTTAGCGGGGAAACCTACAATGAGCAGTTCTTC
CASSFSGETYNEQFF
>TRBV30|.|.|TRBJ2-4
TGTGCCTGGAGCGTTGGGGGAGAGACCAAAAACATTCAGTACTTC
CAWSVGGETKNIQYF
>TRBV7-8|TRBD1|few|TRBJ2-3
TGTGCCAGCAGCCCGGGACAGGGTGAGGTCGATACGCAGTATTTT
CASSPGQGEVDTQYF
>TRBV5-1|TRBD1|once|TRBJ1-1
TGCGCCAGCAGCTTGGGACAGGGGTACACTGAAGCTTTCTTT
CASSLGQGYTEAFF
>TRBV19|.|.|TRBJ2-7
TGTGCCAGTAGATTACTAGGAGTAGGGCAGTACTTC
CASRLLGVGQYF
>TRBV27|TRBD1|.|TRBJ1-1
TGTGCCAGCAAGAAGGGACAGGAACGAGCTTTCTTT
CASKKGQERAFF
>TRBV30|.|.|TRBJ2-1
TGTGCCTGGAGTTGGGGTCACTCCTACAATGAGCAGTTCTTC
CAWSWGHSYNEQFF
>TRBV19|.|.|TRBJ2-6
TGTGCCAGTAGTGTCGGAACTTCTGGGGCCAACGTCCTGACTTTC
CASSVGTSGANVLTF
>TRBV5-1|TRBD1|.|TRBJ2-1
TGCGCCAGCAGCGGGGACAGGGACTACAATGAGCAGTTCTTC
CASSGDRDYNEQFF
>TRBV11-2|TRBD2|.|TRBJ2-7
TGTGCCAGCAGCTTTGGTGGGACTACCGCCTACGAGCAGTACTTC
CASSFGGTTAYEQYF
>TRBV7-2|.|.|TRBJ2-7
TGTGCCAGCAGAGTACAGGGATACGAGCAGTACTTC
CASRVQGYEQYF
>TRBV12-5|.|.|TRBJ2-3
TGTGCTAGTGGTTTGGTCCAGACCACAGATACGCAGTATTTT
CASGLVQTTDTQYF
>TRBV11-3|.|.|TRBJ2-7
TGTGCCAGCAGCTTAAAACAGGGTCAAAGCTACGAGCAGTACTTC
CASSLKQGQSYEQYF
>TRBV11-2|.|.|TRBJ1-1
TGTGCCAGCAGCTCCGGCCGGGGGGCCCCGATGAACACTGAAGCTTTCTTT
CASSSGRGAPMNTEAFF
>TRBV13|.|once|TRBJ1-4
TGTGCCAGCAGAATCTGGACCGCCAATGAAAAACTGTTTTTT
CASRIWTANEKLFF
>TRBV5-4|.|.|TRBJ2-6
TGTGCCAGCAGCTTGGCCAAAACTGGGGCCAACGTCCTGACTTTC
CASSLAKTGANVLTF
>TRBV27|.|few|TRBJ2-1
TGTGCCAGCACCCCGGACCAGTACTACAATGAGCAGTTCTTC
CASTPDQYYNEQFF
>TRBV5-1|TRBD1|.|TRBJ1-1
TGCGCCAGCAGCGGTGCCGGGACAGGGCTTATGAACACTGAAGCTTTCTTT
CASSGAGTGLMNTEAFF
>TRBV4-1|.|.|TRBJ2-1
TGCGCCAGCAGCCGACAGGGGAGGGGGGACAATGAGCAGTTCTTC
CASSRQGRGDNEQFF
>TRBV2|TRBD2|.|TRBJ2-1
TGTGCCAGCCGGGCTAGCGGGATCTACAATGAGCAGTTCTTC
CASRASGIYNEQFF
>TRBV5-4|.|.|TRBJ1-4
TGTGCCAGCAGCTTAGCTGGGGCAGGGTTAGGAGAAAAACTGTTTTTT
CASSLAGAGLGEKLFF
>TRBV9|TRBD1|.|TRBJ1-4
TGTGCCAGCAGCACTCCCGGGACAGGAGGTGAAAAACTGTTTTTT
CASSTPGTGGEKLFF
>TRBV6-1|.|.|TRBJ1-2
TGTGCCAGCAGTGAAGGGGGGTCTAACTATGGCTACACCTTC
CASSEGGSNYGYTF
>TRBV19|.|few|TRBJ2-2
TGTGCCAGTAAAAGGATGGGCACCGGGGAGCTGTTTTTT
CASKRMGTGELFF
>TRBV18|TRBD2|.|TRBJ2-1
TGTGCCAGCTCACGAACCGGGACTAGCGGGAGGGTGGGGTCGGTCAATGAGCAGTTCTTC
CASSRTGTSGRVGSVNEQFF
>TRBV5-1|TRBD2|.|TRBJ2-5
TGCGCCAGCACGGGCGTAGCGGGAGTGCCCGGTGAGACCCAGTACTTC
CASTGVAGVPGETQYF
>TRBV7-2|.|once|TRBJ1-2
TGTGCCAGCAGCCCACGGCCGACTACGGATGGCTACACCTTC
CASSPRPTTDGYTF
>TRBV28|.|.|TRBJ1-1
TGTGCCAGCAGTTTACAGGGCTCGATTGAAGCTTTCTTT
CASSLQGSIEAFF
>TRBV5-1|.|.|TRBJ1-1
TGCGCCAGCAGCCTTGGCCCCCCGAACACTGAAGCTTTCTTT
CASSLGPPNTEAFF
>TRBV19|TRBD1|.|TRBJ1-4
TGTGCCACCTCCCGACAGGGTTTGGTTGGCGAAAAACTGTTTTTT
CATSRQGLVGEKLFF
>TRBV10-3|.|.|TRBJ1-1
TGTGCCATCAGTGAGTCAGCAGGGTTGGACACTGAAGCTTTCTTT
CAISESAGLDTEAFF
>TRBV7-6|.|.|TRBJ1-3
TGTGCCAGCAGCTCAACTGGAAACACCATATATTTT
CASSSTGNTIYF
>TRBV7-9|.|once|TRBJ1-1
TGTGCCAGCAGGGATCTAAGGGGGGCCAACACTGAAGCTTTCTTT
CASRDLRGANTEAFF